These 2 T cell receptor beta chains share one sample of origin, sequenced in a study of T cell clonality in common variable immunodeficiency. Assay: immunoSEQ multiplex PCR; the TCRdb copy retains only in-frame clones and omits some. This repertoire holds around 45,000 clones, and none appear only once. Sequencing input: peripheral blood mononuclear cells. These receptors all come from a person between 18 and 75 years old in good health.

This clone showed up many times. The read comes to an end 3 residues before the CDR3 does, leaving the germline J gene to fill in the end. The V and J genes are TRBV10-3 and TRBJ1-1; 7 bases are a match to TRBD1. This CDR3 comprises 12 residues. CDR1 is ENHRY and CDR2 is SYGVKD in the germline V gene. CDR3 DNA (partial): TGTGCCATCAGATTCGGGACAGAAGAA. Translation: CAIRFGTEE. The CDR3, in full, reads CAIRFGTEEAFF.

In this sample, this clone turned up many times. The read comes to an end 3 residues before the CDR3 does, leaving the germline J gene to fill in the end. The rearrangement uses TRBV30 and TRBJ2-5; 7 nucleotides align to TRBD2. The J segment lost 4 bases and the V segment lost 3 bases, leaving 5 bases of the junction unmatched. Germline loops: CDR1 GTSNPN, CDR2 SVGIG (reference sequence). This CDR3 region has 13 residues. The CDR3 DNA, read in part, is TGTGCCTGGAGACTAGCGATCCGAGAGACC. Its protein product is CAWRLAIRET. Given in full, the CDR3 is CAWRLAIRETQYF.